This entry describes one T cell receptor beta chain. The conserved final phenylalanine or tryptophan is absent from the CDR3, which likely points to a read error. Primers used in a second PCR of about 6 to 11 cycles were a sample-barcoded 5' primer and a J-beta primer mix. Per-sample output comprised a minimum of 2.5 million paired-end reads containing CDR3. TCRdb re-analysed the 5' RACE reads in MiXCR, keeping a single row per CDR3 protein. The data show some 930,000 distinct CDR3 sequences, about 29% seen once. This sample is part of a study of blood T cells in healthy people across ages. The CDR3 sequence is 14 residues long. Germline values: CDR1 LNHNV, CDR2 YYDKDF (reference sequence). This sample was shared with a second study, whose subject was T cells of mothers and their children. That investigation notes: With unrelated pairs as the comparison, related mother-child pairs had a slightly higher overlap that was not significant.

The J gene is TRBJ2-7, the V gene TRBV15, with TRBD2 as a possible D gene (5 bases). Sequenced material: blood. The receptor was derived from a woman aged 35 to 49 in good health. CDR3 sequence: CATSRARTRYGQYL. CDR3 in DNA: TGTGCCACCAGTAGAGCGCGGACTCGTTACGGGCAGTACTTA.